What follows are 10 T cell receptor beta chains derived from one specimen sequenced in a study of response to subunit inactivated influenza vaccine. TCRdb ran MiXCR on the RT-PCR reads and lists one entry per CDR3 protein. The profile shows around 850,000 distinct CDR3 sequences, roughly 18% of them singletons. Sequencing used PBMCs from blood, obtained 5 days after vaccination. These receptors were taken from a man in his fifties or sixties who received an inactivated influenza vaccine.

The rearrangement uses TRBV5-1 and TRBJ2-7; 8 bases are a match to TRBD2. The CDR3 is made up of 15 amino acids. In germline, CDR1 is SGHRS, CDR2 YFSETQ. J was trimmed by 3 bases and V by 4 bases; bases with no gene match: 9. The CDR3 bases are TGCGCCAGCAGCCTTCAGCGGGGGTTAATCTACGAGCAGTACTTC. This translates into CASSLQRGLIYEQYF.

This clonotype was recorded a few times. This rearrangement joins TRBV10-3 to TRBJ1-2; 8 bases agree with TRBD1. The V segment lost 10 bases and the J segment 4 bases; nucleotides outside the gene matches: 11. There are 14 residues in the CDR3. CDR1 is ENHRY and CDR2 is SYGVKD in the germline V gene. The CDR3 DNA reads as TGTGCCACGAAAGGACAGGGAACGGGCTATGGCTACACCTTC. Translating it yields CATKGQGTGYGYTF.

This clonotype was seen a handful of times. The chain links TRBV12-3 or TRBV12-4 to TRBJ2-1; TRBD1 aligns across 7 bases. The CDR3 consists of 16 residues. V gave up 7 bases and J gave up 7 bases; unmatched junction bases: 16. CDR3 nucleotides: TGTGCCAGCACCATGGACAGGCTAATTAGAAAGAATGAGCAGTTCTTC. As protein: CASTMDRLIRKNEQFF.

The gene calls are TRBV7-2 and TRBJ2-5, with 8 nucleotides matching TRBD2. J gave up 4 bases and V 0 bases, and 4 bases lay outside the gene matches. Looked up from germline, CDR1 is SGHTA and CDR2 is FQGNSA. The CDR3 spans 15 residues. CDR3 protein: CASSLAAGTRETQYF. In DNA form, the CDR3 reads TGTGCCAGCAGCTTAGCCGCTGGGACTAGAGAGACCCAGTACTTC.

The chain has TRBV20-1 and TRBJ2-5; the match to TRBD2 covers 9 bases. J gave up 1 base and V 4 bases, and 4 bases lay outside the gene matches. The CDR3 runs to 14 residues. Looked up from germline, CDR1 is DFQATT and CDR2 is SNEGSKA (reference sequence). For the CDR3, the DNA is TGCAGTGCTATGCGGGGGGGGTCCCAAGAGACCCAGTACTTC. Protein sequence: CSAMRGGSQETQYF.

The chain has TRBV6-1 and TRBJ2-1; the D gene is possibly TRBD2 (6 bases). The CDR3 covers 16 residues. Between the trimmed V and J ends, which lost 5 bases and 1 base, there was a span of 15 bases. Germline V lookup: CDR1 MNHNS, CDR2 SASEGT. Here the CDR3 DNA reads TGTGCCAGCAGTCAACAGGCGGGGTTATCCTACAATGAGCAGTTCTTC. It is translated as CASSQQAGLSYNEQFF.

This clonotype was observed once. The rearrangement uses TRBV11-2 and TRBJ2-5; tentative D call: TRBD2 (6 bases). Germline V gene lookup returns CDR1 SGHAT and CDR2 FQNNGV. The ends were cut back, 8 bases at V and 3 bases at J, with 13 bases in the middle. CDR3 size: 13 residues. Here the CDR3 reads CASGRWGEETQYF. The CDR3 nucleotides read TGTGCCAGCGGACGTTGGGGGGAAGAGACCCAGTACTTC.

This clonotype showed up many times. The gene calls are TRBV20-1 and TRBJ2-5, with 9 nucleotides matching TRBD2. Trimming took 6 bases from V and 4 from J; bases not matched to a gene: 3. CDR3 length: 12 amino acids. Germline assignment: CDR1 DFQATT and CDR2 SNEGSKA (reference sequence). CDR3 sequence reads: CSATLAGETQYF. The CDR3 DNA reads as TGCAGTGCAACACTAGCGGGAGAGACCCAGTACTTC.

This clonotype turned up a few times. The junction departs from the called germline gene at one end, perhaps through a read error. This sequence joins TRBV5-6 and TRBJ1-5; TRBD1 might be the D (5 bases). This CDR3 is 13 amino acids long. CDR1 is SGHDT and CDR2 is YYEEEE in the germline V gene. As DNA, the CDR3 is TGTGCCAGCAGCTTTGGGGGGAGTAAGCCCCCGCATTTT. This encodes CASSFGGSKPPHF.

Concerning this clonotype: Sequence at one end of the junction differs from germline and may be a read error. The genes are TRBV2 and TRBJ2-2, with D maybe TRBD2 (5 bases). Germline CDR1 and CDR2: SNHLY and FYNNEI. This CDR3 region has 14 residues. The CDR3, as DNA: TGTGCCAGCAGTGCTCGGGTCAACACCGGGGAGCTGGTTTTT. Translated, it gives CASSARVNTGELVF.